This T cell receptor beta chain is drawn from a study of cytomegalovirus exposure and HLA in healthy donors. The PCR employed 60 Vbeta primers together with 13 Jbeta primers. Sequencing used immunoSEQ multiplex PCR; TCRdb keeps in-frame clones, though not all of them. The data contain around 170,000 clones, roughly 75% of them singletons. With 4 bases clipped from V and 2 bases from J, the junction kept 3 bases outside the gene matches. The CDR3 is 14 amino acids. Looked up from germline, CDR1 is LNHDA and CDR2 is SQIVND (reference sequence). This receptor was identified in a middle-aged man in good health and CMV-seronegative. Sequencing was done on a sample of PBMCs. The V call is TRBV19, the J call TRBJ2-7; the match to TRBD2 covers 9 bases. This chain's CDR3 is CASSRRGGPYEQYF. The DNA of the CDR3 is TGTGCCAGTAGTAGGCGGGGGGGCCCCTACGAGCAGTACTTC.